A single sample is the source of the 13 T cell receptor beta chains below, sequenced in a study of T-cell memory formation after mild COVID-19 (dated by TCRdb to 2020 to 2022). To prepare the library, 5' RACE was applied. The listed sequencing device is Illumina NovaSeq 6000. TCRdb trimmed public reads at Q25 via fastp, called clones via MiXCR and kept in-frame beta chains. Here each entry gathers all rows of one CDR3 protein and keeps the most common genes and DNA. This sample comprises about 350,000 distinct CDR3 sequences, 13% to 15% of them detected only once. Of the sample, around 22% falls within the top ten clones. The sequenced sample was PBMCs or a T cell subset sorted from them (not recorded which). Receptors were obtained from a man aged 18 to 29 who had mild COVID-19 (a few samples of this study predate the infection). The sample titles of this study are shuffled in the database, so cell type and time point are left out; the donor was told from shared clones.

This clonotype was seen a handful of times. The chain employs TRBV7-2 and TRBJ1-2, with 11 nucleotides matching TRBD1. CDR3 size: 17 residues. Germline V gene sequence: CDR1 SGHTA, CDR2 FQGNSA. The junction had 10 bases not matched to a gene; V was cut back by 1 base and J by 6 bases. Here the CDR3 DNA reads TGTGCCAGCAGCTTAGGCTTCGGGACAGGGGGGGCGGATGGCTACACCTTC. It encodes CASSLGFGTGGADGYTF. The whole variable domain, remainder taken from reference TRBV7-2 and TRBJ1-2, is GAGVSQSPSNKVTEKGKDVELRCDPISGHTALYWYRQSLGQGLEFLIYFQGNSAPDKSGLPSDRFSAERTGGSVSTLTIQRTQQEDSAVYLCASSLGFGTGGADGYTFGSGTRLTVV.

This clonotype was picked up a small number of times. The chain recombines TRBV6-6 with TRBJ2-3, with 8 bases lining up with TRBD2. Germline V gene lookup returns CDR1 MNHNY and CDR2 SVGAGI (reference sequence). The CDR3 sequence is 17 residues long. V dropped 0 bases and J dropped 1; count of bases not matched to a gene: 6. For the CDR3, the DNA is TGTGCCAGCAGTTACTCGCTAACGGGGGGGGGCACAGATACGCAGTATTTT. This sequence encodes CASSYSLTGGGTDTQYF.

The chain employs TRBV6-2 or TRBV6-3 and TRBJ2-7, with no clear D. The CDR3 is made up of 16 amino acids. Germline CDR1 and CDR2: MNHEY and SVGEGT. The V gene lost 5 bases and the J gene lost 4 bases, with 21 bases spanning the gap. This chain's CDR3 is CASSLGRGGLPYEQYF. CDR3 sequence (DNA): TGTGCCAGCAGTCTTGGTCGAGGCGGATTACCTTACGAGCAGTACTTC.

This clonotype was found a few times. The V call is TRBV5-1, the J call TRBJ2-5, with 8 nucleotides matching TRBD2. Germline V CDR1 and CDR2: SGHRS, YFSETQ. The V and J ends lost 4 bases and 2 bases, in that order; junction bases with no gene match: 10. The CDR3 covers 16 residues. The CDR3 bases are TGCGCCAGCAGCCCCCAGGGCGGGGGGATTCAAGAGACCCAGTACTTC. This encodes CASSPQGGGIQETQYF. Drawing the rest from reference TRBV5-1 and TRBJ2-5, the complete variable domain is KAGVTQTPRYLIKTRGQQVTLSCSPISGHRSVSWYQQTPGQGLQFLFEYFSETQRNKGNFPGRFSGRQFSNSRSEMNVSTLELGDSALYLCASSPQGGGIQETQYFGPGTRLLVL.

This clonotype has more than one count but fewer than ten. This rearrangement joins TRBV25-1 to TRBJ2-7; D remains unclear. Between the trimmed V and J ends, which lost 2 bases and 5 bases, there was a span of 10 bases. The CDR3 runs to 13 residues. CDR1 is MGHDK and CDR2 is SYGVNS in the germline V gene. For the CDR3, the DNA is TGTGCCAGCAGTGAAATGGGTAGCAACGAGCAGTACTTC. Its protein product is CASSEMGSNEQYF.

In this sample, this clonotype turned up a few times. The rearrangement joins TRBV6-2 or TRBV6-3 to TRBJ2-3; D remains ambiguous. V lost 8 bases and J lost 1, with 10 bases in between. This CDR3 is built from 13 residues. Germline values: CDR1 MNHEY, CDR2 SVGEGT. CDR3 protein: CASLSPGTDTQYF. The CDR3 DNA follows: TGTGCCAGCTTGTCTCCCGGCACAGATACGCAGTATTTT.

This clonotype was seen more than once but under ten times. The V and J genes are TRBV4-3 and TRBJ1-3, with D possibly TRBD1 on 6 matching bases. This CDR3 comprises 15 residues. Trimming stripped 1 base from V and 4 bases from J, with 11 bases between. The germline V gene has CDR1 LGHNA and CDR2 YSLEER. The CDR3 spells CASSQAFQGGNTIYF. The CDR3 nucleotides are TGCGCCAGCAGCCAAGCGTTCCAGGGGGGAAACACCATATATTTT.

In its sample, this clonotype was seen a few times. The chain combines TRBV4-3 with TRBJ1-4; 11 positions agree with TRBD1. This CDR3 has 18 residues. V lost 5 bases, J lost 8 bases, and 16 bases stayed unmatched. Germline values: CDR1 LGHNA, CDR2 YSLEER. Here the CDR3 reads CASSARPKGQGVEEKLFF. DNA of the CDR3: TGCGCCAGCAGCGCACGGCCTAAGGGACAGGGGGTGGAAGAAAAACTGTTTTTT.

This clonotype was picked up a small number of times. V and J are TRBV20-1 and TRBJ2-5, with 11 bases that match TRBD2. The CDR3 loop spans 16 amino acids. The J segment lost 0 bases and the V segment lost 4 bases, leaving 7 bases of the junction unmatched. The germline CDR1 and CDR2 sequences are DFQATT and SNEGSKA (reference sequence). The CDR3 DNA reads TGCAGTGCTATTCCGGGACTAGCGGTGTACCAAGAGACCCAGTACTTC. It yields the protein CSAIPGLAVYQETQYF.

The chain combines TRBV2 with TRBJ1-2; TRBD1 is a possible D gene (5 bases). The length of the CDR3 is 12 residues. Trimming removed 8 bases from V and 2 bases from J, with 9 bases in between. The germline V gene has CDR1 SNHLY and CDR2 FYNNEI. The CDR3 DNA is TGTGCCAGCGGGGACTTAAACTATGGCTACACCTTC. Protein product: CASGDLNYGYTF.

The chain couples TRBV9 to TRBJ1-2, with 8 positions matching TRBD1. Trimming took 0 bases from V and 8 from J; bases not matched to a gene: 12. CDR1 is SGDLS, CDR2 YYNGEE, per germline. CDR3 length: 16 amino acids. CDR3 bases: TGTGCCAGCAGCGTAGATCCCTCGACAGGGGCGGAGGGCTACACCTTC. It encodes CASSVDPSTGAEGYTF. Full variable domain (remainder filled in from reference TRBV9 and TRBJ1-2): DSGVTQTPKHLITATGQRVTLRCSPRSGDLSVYWYQQSLDQGLQFLIQYYNGEERAKGNILERFSAQQFPDLHSELNLSSLELGDSALYFCASSVDPSTGAEGYTFGSGTRLTVV.

This chain uses TRBV6-5 with TRBJ2-2, with TRBD2 identical over 7 bases. The CDR3 has 14 residues. Germline values: CDR1 MNHEY, CDR2 SVGAGI. J was trimmed by 2 bases and V by 4 bases; bases with no gene match: 1. The CDR3 DNA reads TGTGCCAGCAGTTGGGGGGGTAACACCGGGGAGCTGTTTTTT. Protein: CASSWGGNTGELFF.

CDR3 in amino acids: CASSQTANRDRVGNEQFF. In DNA form, the CDR3 reads TGCGCCAGCAGCCAAACCGCGAATAGGGACAGGGTTGGTAATGAGCAGTTCTTC. The V and J genes are TRBV4-1 and TRBJ2-1, with TRBD1 identical over 9 bases. Losses at the gene ends were 2 bases for V and 7 bases for J; bases not matched to a gene: 15. Germline V gene lookup returns CDR1 MGHRA and CDR2 YSYEKL. There are 18 residues in the CDR3.